This is a list of T cell receptor beta chains from one sample in a study of CD4 T cells in relation to SARS-CoV-2 and coronaviruses. These receptors' antigens are unknown. This table comes from immunoSEQ multiplex PCR, and its TCRdb copy is limited to in-frame clones, with some not included. The repertoire consists of approximately 20,000 clones, with 66% occurring once and the leading ten covering approximately 10%. The sample consisted of CD4+ T cells from PBMCs, cultured in vitro. The source of these receptors is a human donor in good health. Each CDR3 is given with its conserved first and last residue. A D gene is named only where the DNA matches it firmly. Only part of the rows carry a size: once, few, many, or a class if the clone is expanded.

CDR3nt: TGTGCCAGCAGCTTAGGGACAGAAACCTACGAGCAGTACTTC
CDR3aa: CASSLGTETYEQYF
j_gene: TRBJ2-7
abundance: -
d_gene: -
v_gene: TRBV7-8

CDR3nt: TGTGCCAGCAGAAATGGACAGGGAGGTGGCTACACCTTC
CDR3aa: CASRNGQGGGYTF
j_gene: TRBJ1-2
abundance: -
d_gene: TRBD1
v_gene: TRBV6-5

CDR3nt: TGTGCCAGTAGAACATCGGGACAGGGGGCAAAAGATACGCAGTATTTT
CDR3aa: CASRTSGQGAKDTQYF
j_gene: TRBJ2-3
abundance: -
d_gene: TRBD1
v_gene: TRBV19

CDR3nt: TGCAGCGTTTCTGGCTCAAGCGATATTGGCGAAAAACTGTTTTTT
CDR3aa: CSVSGSSDIGEKLFF
j_gene: TRBJ1-4
abundance: few
d_gene: -
v_gene: TRBV29-1

CDR3nt: TGTGCCAGCAGCGTAGGCCCCACCGGGCACGGCACAGATACGCAGTATTTT
CDR3aa: CASSVGPTGHGTDTQYF
j_gene: TRBJ2-3
abundance: -
d_gene: -
v_gene: TRBV9

CDR3nt: TGCGCCAGCAGCTTGGATTTTGGGGACACTGAAGCTTTCTTT
CDR3aa: CASSLDFGDTEAFF
j_gene: TRBJ1-1
abundance: -
d_gene: -
v_gene: TRBV5-1

CDR3nt: TGTGCCAGCAGCGCTAGCGGGAACACCGGGGAGCTGTTTTTT
CDR3aa: CASSASGNTGELFF
j_gene: TRBJ2-2
abundance: -
d_gene: TRBD2
v_gene: TRBV7-8

CDR3nt: TGTGCCAGCCGTAGCTTAGGCGAGACCCAGTACTTC
CDR3aa: CASRSLGETQYF
j_gene: TRBJ2-5
abundance: -
d_gene: -
v_gene: TRBV27

CDR3nt: TGTGCCAGCAGCTTTCGGGATATGTGGACTGAAGCTTTCTTT
CDR3aa: CASSFRDMWTEAFF
j_gene: TRBJ1-1
abundance: -
d_gene: -
v_gene: TRBV5-4

CDR3nt: TGTGCCAGCAGCTTAGCCACTAGCGGGAGGGCCCATGAGCAGTTCTTC
CDR3aa: CASSLATSGRAHEQFF
j_gene: TRBJ2-1
abundance: -
d_gene: TRBD2
v_gene: TRBV7-2

CDR3nt: TGTGCCAGCAGTGACTCCGGGGGATTGGCTAATAATTCACCCCTCCACTTT
CDR3aa: CASSDSGGLANNSPLHF
j_gene: TRBJ1-6
abundance: few
d_gene: -
v_gene: TRBV6-2/TRBV6-3

CDR3nt: TGTGCCAGCAGCGTAGCGGGGACATTGGGTGGCTACACCTTC
CDR3aa: CASSVAGTLGGYTF
j_gene: TRBJ1-2
abundance: -
d_gene: -
v_gene: TRBV9

CDR3nt: TGTGCCAGCAGTGAACTAGCGGGCTATGAGCAGTTCTTC
CDR3aa: CASSELAGYEQFF
j_gene: TRBJ2-1
abundance: few
d_gene: TRBD2
v_gene: TRBV6-4

CDR3nt: TGCGCCAGCAGCCAAGGGGGACTAGCGCTTAGCTCCTACAATGAGCAGTTCTTC
CDR3aa: CASSQGGLALSSYNEQFF
j_gene: TRBJ2-1
abundance: -
d_gene: TRBD2
v_gene: TRBV4-1

CDR3nt: TGTGCCAGCAGTTTGAGGGGCACGGCTTGGGCTTTCTTT
CDR3aa: CASSLRGTAWAFF
j_gene: TRBJ1-1
abundance: few
d_gene: -
v_gene: TRBV12-3/TRBV12-4

CDR3nt: TGTGCCAGTGTTGGGACAGAATCAGCCAAAAACATTCAGTACTTC
CDR3aa: CASVGTESAKNIQYF
j_gene: TRBJ2-4
abundance: -
d_gene: TRBD1
v_gene: TRBV19

CDR3nt: TGTGCCAGCAGCGTAGGGGGACAGATCTCTGGAAACACCATATATTTT
CDR3aa: CASSVGGQISGNTIYF
j_gene: TRBJ1-3
abundance: few
d_gene: TRBD1
v_gene: TRBV9

CDR3nt: TGTGCCAGCTCCGGACAGGGGAACACTGAAGCTTTCTTT
CDR3aa: CASSGQGNTEAFF
j_gene: TRBJ1-1
abundance: -
d_gene: TRBD1
v_gene: TRBV18

CDR3nt: TGTGCCAGCAGCTCTGGGACAGGCTCTCCTTACGAGCAGTACTTC
CDR3aa: CASSSGTGSPYEQYF
j_gene: TRBJ2-7
abundance: -
d_gene: TRBD1
v_gene: TRBV7-2

CDR3nt: TGTGCCAGCAGTGGACAGTTGAACACTGAAGCTTTCTTT
CDR3aa: CASSGQLNTEAFF
j_gene: TRBJ1-1
abundance: few
d_gene: -
v_gene: TRBV2

CDR3nt: TGTGCCAGCAGCTCCGACAGGGGGCGGGTACAAGAGACCCAGTACTTC
CDR3aa: CASSSDRGRVQETQYF
j_gene: TRBJ2-5
abundance: -
d_gene: TRBD1
v_gene: TRBV5-4

CDR3nt: TGCGCCAGCAGTCGGACACTAGCGGGAGGGCATGAGACCCAGTACTTC
CDR3aa: CASSRTLAGGHETQYF
j_gene: TRBJ2-5
abundance: -
d_gene: TRBD2
v_gene: TRBV23-1

CDR3nt: TGTGCCAGCAGTGAAGTGGACGGAACTACCTTTTATCAGCCCCAGCATTTT
CDR3aa: CASSEVDGTTFYQPQHF
j_gene: TRBJ1-5
abundance: -
d_gene: -
v_gene: TRBV6-1

CDR3nt: TGTGCCAGCATCACCGCGTGGGGGGGTAACTATGGCTACACCTTC
CDR3aa: CASITAWGGNYGYTF
j_gene: TRBJ1-2
abundance: -
d_gene: -
v_gene: TRBV6-5

CDR3nt: TGTGCCAGCAGTTTAGGAATTACGCAGTATTTT
CDR3aa: CASSLGITQYF
j_gene: TRBJ2-3
abundance: -
d_gene: -
v_gene: TRBV12-3/TRBV12-4

CDR3nt: TGTGCCAGCTCACCAGTGGGGGTTTTCTCTGGGGCCAACGTCCTGACTTTC
CDR3aa: CASSPVGVFSGANVLTF
j_gene: TRBJ2-6
abundance: -
d_gene: -
v_gene: TRBV18

CDR3nt: TGCGACGGGGGAGGCAATCAGCCCCAGCATTTT
CDR3aa: CDGGGNQPQHF
j_gene: TRBJ1-5
abundance: -
d_gene: -
v_gene: TRBV10-1

CDR3nt: TGTGCCAGCAGCCCCGACACCTACGAGCAGTACTTC
CDR3aa: CASSPDTYEQYF
j_gene: TRBJ2-7
abundance: once
d_gene: -
v_gene: TRBV11-2

CDR3nt: TGTGCCAGCAGCTTAGGGACAGGCGGTGAAAAACTGTTTTTT
CDR3aa: CASSLGTGGEKLFF
j_gene: TRBJ1-4
abundance: -
d_gene: TRBD1
v_gene: TRBV7-8

CDR3nt: TGTGCCAGCAGGGACCCCAATAATGAAAAACTGTTTTTT
CDR3aa: CASRDPNNEKLFF
j_gene: TRBJ1-4
abundance: -
d_gene: -
v_gene: TRBV2